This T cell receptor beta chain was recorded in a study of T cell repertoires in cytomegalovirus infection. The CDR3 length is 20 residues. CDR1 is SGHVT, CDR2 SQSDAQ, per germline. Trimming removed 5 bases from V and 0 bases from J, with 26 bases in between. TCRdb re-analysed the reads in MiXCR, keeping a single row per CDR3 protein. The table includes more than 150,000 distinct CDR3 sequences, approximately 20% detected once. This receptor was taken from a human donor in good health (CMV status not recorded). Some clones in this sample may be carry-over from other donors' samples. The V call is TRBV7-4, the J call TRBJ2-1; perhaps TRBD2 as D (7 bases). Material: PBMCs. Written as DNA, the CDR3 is TGTGCCAGCAGCCGGAACAGGGTTGCTAGCGGAATAAGCTCCTACAATGAGCAGTTCTTC. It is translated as CASSRNRVASGISSYNEQFF. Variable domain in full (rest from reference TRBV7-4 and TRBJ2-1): GAGVSQSPRYKVAKRGRDVALRCDSISGHVTLYWYRQTLGQGSEVLTYSQSDAQRDKSGRPSGRFSAERPERSVSTLKIQRTEQGDSAVYLCASSRNRVASGISSYNEQFFGPGTRLTVL.